The clone carrying this TCR beta chain was detected many times. What was amplified from RNA transcripts were TCR beta CDR3 regions. A first-round RT-PCR of the TCR CDR3 used the HTBI primer set. MiXCR, run by TCRdb on the multiplex PCR reads, gives a single entry per CDR3 protein. Of 640,000 or so distinct CDR3 sequences detected, 12% to 15% appear once; the ten largest clones hold around 7%. This CDR3 has 16 residues. The germline V and J ends were trimmed by 1 base and 9 bases, with 22 bases remaining between them. Germline V gene lookup returns CDR1 MNHNS and CDR2 SASEGT. This entry belongs to a study of T cells in Graves' hyperthyroidism and ophthalmopathy.

The chain links TRBV6-1 to TRBJ2-7; D might be TRBD1 or TRBD2, each matching 7 bases. The sample comprised blood. The TCR sequence derives from a woman between 18 and 30 years old with Graves' ophthalmopathy. In DNA form, the CDR3 reads TGTGCCAGCAGTGAAGGGTCGGGGGGACAGCAGGTCCGGCAGTACTTC. Translating gives CASSEGSGGQQVRQYF.